This is a list of T cell receptor beta chains from one sample in a study of a mutant IDH1 vaccine in newly diagnosed glioma. The antigens for these receptors are not known. Generated by immunoSEQ multiplex PCR, the TCRdb table keeps only in-frame clones and is missing some. The table records under 95,000 clones, about 91% of them present only once. Sample: PBMCs, taken from a glioma patient whose treatment included an IDH1 peptide vaccine. Every receptor here comes from a woman in her forties or fifties with glioma. Each CDR3 is given with its conserved first and last residue. Fields, in order: V gene, CDR3 length, clone size, J gene, D gene, CDR3 protein, CDR3 DNA. The D gene is left open where the match is weak. Expanded clones are given a class, and other clones once, few, many or no size at all.

v_call: TRBV29-1
cdr3_length: 10
clone_size: .
j_call: TRBJ2-7
d_call: .
cdr3_aa: CSVLNPEQYF
cdr3_nt: TGCAGCGTCTTGAACCCCGAGCAGTACTTC

v_call: TRBV5-1
cdr3_length: 13
clone_size: .
j_call: TRBJ1-2
d_call: TRBD1
cdr3_aa: CASSPGQDYGYTF
cdr3_nt: TGCGCCAGCAGCCCGGGACAGGACTATGGCTACACCTTC

v_call: TRBV28
cdr3_length: 15
clone_size: .
j_call: TRBJ1-4
d_call: TRBD1
cdr3_aa: CASSYQGAGNEKLFF
cdr3_nt: TGTGCCAGCAGTTACCAGGGGGCGGGTAATGAAAAACTGTTTTTT

v_call: TRBV10-2
cdr3_length: 13
clone_size: .
j_call: TRBJ1-5
d_call: .
cdr3_aa: CASSEGNNQPQHF
cdr3_nt: TGCGCCAGCAGTGAAGGCAACAATCAGCCCCAGCATTTT

v_call: TRBV5-8
cdr3_length: 14
clone_size: .
j_call: TRBJ2-4
d_call: .
cdr3_aa: CASIDRDEENIQYF
cdr3_nt: TGTGCCAGCATAGACCGGGATGAGGAAAACATTCAGTACTTC

v_call: TRBV18
cdr3_length: 14
clone_size: .
j_call: TRBJ2-5
d_call: TRBD1
cdr3_aa: CASSPGQGAETQYF
cdr3_nt: TGTGCCAGCTCACCTGGACAGGGGGCAGAGACCCAGTACTTC

v_call: TRBV6-5
cdr3_length: 14
clone_size: .
j_call: TRBJ2-7
d_call: .
cdr3_aa: CASSYSGGSYEQYF
cdr3_nt: TGTGCCAGCAGTTATTCAGGGGGGTCCTACGAGCAGTACTTC

v_call: TRBV7-9
cdr3_length: 12
clone_size: once
j_call: TRBJ2-7
d_call: .
cdr3_aa: CASTAVSYEQYF
cdr3_nt: TGTGCCAGCACCGCGGTATCCTACGAGCAGTACTTC

v_call: TRBV18
cdr3_length: 14
clone_size: .
j_call: TRBJ2-5
d_call: .
cdr3_aa: CASSRGRAVETQYF
cdr3_nt: TGTGCCAGCTCACGGGGCAGGGCTGTGGAGACCCAGTACTTC

v_call: TRBV7-2
cdr3_length: 16
clone_size: .
j_call: TRBJ1-5
d_call: TRBD1
cdr3_aa: CASSHGQGVGNQPQHF
cdr3_nt: TGTGCCAGCAGCCACGGGCAGGGGGTCGGCAATCAGCCCCAGCATTTT

v_call: TRBV6-1
cdr3_length: 17
clone_size: .
j_call: TRBJ1-1
d_call: TRBD1
cdr3_aa: CASSERQGRGRRTEAFF
cdr3_nt: TGTGCCAGCAGTGAACGACAGGGGAGAGGGAGGCGGACTGAAGCTTTCTTT

v_call: TRBV27
cdr3_length: 16
clone_size: .
j_call: TRBJ1-2
d_call: TRBD1
cdr3_aa: CASSLGPTGGKDGYTF
cdr3_nt: TGTGCCAGCAGTTTAGGACCCACAGGGGGGAAGGATGGCTACACCTTC

v_call: TRBV29-1
cdr3_length: 15
clone_size: .
j_call: TRBJ2-1
d_call: TRBD2
cdr3_aa: CSVEGRGRATDEQFF
cdr3_nt: TGCAGCGTTGAGGGGCGCGGGAGGGCCACGGATGAGCAGTTCTTC

v_call: TRBV7-3
cdr3_length: 14
clone_size: .
j_call: TRBJ2-1
d_call: .
cdr3_aa: CASSPAPHDNEQFF
cdr3_nt: TGTGCCAGCAGCCCCGCCCCCCACGACAATGAGCAGTTCTTC

v_call: TRBV6-5
cdr3_length: 15
clone_size: .
j_call: TRBJ1-2
d_call: .
cdr3_aa: CASSTRDTSRDGYTF
cdr3_nt: TGTGCCAGCAGTACTCGAGACACTTCTAGGGATGGCTACACCTTC

v_call: TRBV20-1
cdr3_length: 10
clone_size: .
j_call: TRBJ1-2
d_call: .
cdr3_aa: CSTRGSGYTF
cdr3_nt: TGCAGTACCCGAGGTTCGGGCTACACCTTC

v_call: TRBV18
cdr3_length: 15
clone_size: .
j_call: TRBJ2-5
d_call: TRBD2
cdr3_aa: CASSPRLAGGETQYF
cdr3_nt: TGTGCCAGCTCACCAAGGCTAGCGGGAGGAGAGACCCAGTACTTC

v_call: TRBV13
cdr3_length: 15
clone_size: .
j_call: TRBJ2-2
d_call: .
cdr3_aa: CASSLGQTNTGELFF
cdr3_nt: TGTGCCAGCAGCTTGGGGCAGACGAACACCGGGGAGCTGTTTTTT

v_call: TRBV11-2
cdr3_length: 13
clone_size: once
j_call: TRBJ2-7
d_call: .
cdr3_aa: CASSSGRNYEQYF
cdr3_nt: TGTGCCAGCAGCTCCGGACGGAACTACGAGCAGTACTTC

v_call: TRBV15
cdr3_length: 14
clone_size: .
j_call: TRBJ2-5
d_call: TRBD2
cdr3_aa: CATSKGLAGETQYF
cdr3_nt: TGTGCCACCAGCAAGGGACTAGCTGGCGAGACCCAGTACTTC

v_call: TRBV7-9
cdr3_length: 14
clone_size: once
j_call: TRBJ1-2
d_call: .
cdr3_aa: CASSFTDLDYGYTF
cdr3_nt: TGTGCCAGCAGCTTCACGGATCTCGACTATGGCTACACCTTC

v_call: TRBV5-4
cdr3_length: 15
clone_size: .
j_call: TRBJ1-5
d_call: .
cdr3_aa: CASSQGGYSNQPQHF
cdr3_nt: TGTGCCAGCAGTCAAGGGGGATATAGCAATCAGCCCCAGCATTTT

v_call: TRBV6-5
cdr3_length: 13
clone_size: .
j_call: TRBJ2-7
d_call: .
cdr3_aa: CASSASGGYEQYF
cdr3_nt: TGTGCCAGCAGCGCCAGCGGAGGATACGAGCAGTACTTC

v_call: TRBV2
cdr3_length: 15
clone_size: .
j_call: TRBJ2-7
d_call: TRBD1
cdr3_aa: CASLKLPGQSYEQYF
cdr3_nt: TGTGCCAGCCTCAAACTCCCGGGACAGAGCTACGAGCAGTACTTC

v_call: TRBV7-9
cdr3_length: 15
clone_size: once
j_call: TRBJ2-7
d_call: .
cdr3_aa: CASSLAAGLSYEQYF
cdr3_nt: TGTGCCAGCAGCTTAGCGGCAGGGCTATCCTACGAGCAGTACTTC

v_call: TRBV13
cdr3_length: 14
clone_size: .
j_call: TRBJ2-5
d_call: .
cdr3_aa: CASRRSDRKETQYF
cdr3_nt: TGTGCCAGCAGAAGATCGGACAGAAAAGAGACCCAGTACTTC

v_call: TRBV7-9
cdr3_length: 16
clone_size: .
j_call: TRBJ1-2
d_call: TRBD1
cdr3_aa: CASSLPGGLSNYGYTF
cdr3_nt: TGTGCCAGCAGCTTACCAGGGGGCCTCTCTAACTATGGCTACACCTTC

v_call: TRBV28
cdr3_length: 15
clone_size: .
j_call: TRBJ2-3
d_call: .
cdr3_aa: CASSLGREGTDTQYF
cdr3_nt: TGTGCCAGCAGTTTAGGCAGGGAGGGCACAGATACGCAGTATTTT

v_call: TRBV7-9
cdr3_length: 14
clone_size: .
j_call: TRBJ2-7
d_call: TRBD1
cdr3_aa: CASSSRTGSYEQYF
cdr3_nt: TGTGCCAGCAGCTCCAGGACAGGGAGCTACGAGCAGTACTTC

v_call: TRBV15
cdr3_length: 17
clone_size: .
j_call: TRBJ2-2
d_call: TRBD1
cdr3_aa: CATSRDPRDRVGGELFF
cdr3_nt: TGTGCCACCAGCAGAGATCCGAGGGACAGGGTGGGCGGGGAGCTGTTTTTT

v_call: TRBV6-1
cdr3_length: 15
clone_size: .
j_call: TRBJ1-1
d_call: .
cdr3_aa: CASSEFHKGFTEAFF
cdr3_nt: TGTGCCAGCAGTGAGTTTCATAAGGGGTTTACTGAAGCTTTCTTT

v_call: TRBV28
cdr3_length: 16
clone_size: .
j_call: TRBJ2-2
d_call: TRBD2
cdr3_aa: CASSPVGLAAAGELFF
cdr3_nt: TGTGCCAGCAGTCCCGTGGGACTAGCGGCAGCCGGGGAGCTGTTTTTT

v_call: TRBV2
cdr3_length: 16
clone_size: once
j_call: TRBJ1-6
d_call: .
cdr3_aa: CASNPRGDTISSPLHF
cdr3_nt: TGTGCCAGCAATCCCCGGGGGGACACCATATCTTCACCCCTCCACTTT